Each of the 28 T cell receptor beta chains below was sequenced from the same sample in a study of CD8+ T cells in alopecia areata. RNA was extracted and reverse transcribed into cDNA as the sequencing template. Assay: immunoSEQ multiplex PCR; the TCRdb copy retains only in-frame clones and omits some. Seen here are 90,000 to 130,000 clones, 59% observed once, and the top ten hold under 25%. Source material: CD8+ T cells sorted from blood. The receptors stem from a human donor in good health.

This clone occurred a few times. This same CDR3 is encoded by further DNA sequences in the sample. The gene calls are TRBV7-9 and TRBJ1-4; D not certain. This CDR3 has 14 residues. Trimming pared 1 base from V and 2 bases from J, leaving 5 bases between. Germline loops: CDR1 SEHNR, CDR2 FQNEAQ (reference sequence). CDR3 coding DNA: TGTGCCAGCAGCTTAGGTCGCACTAATGAAAAACTGTTTTTT. This codes for CASSLGRTNEKLFF.

V and J are TRBV2 and TRBJ2-1; 8 nucleotides agree with TRBD1. CDR3 size: 14 residues. Germline V gene data show CDR1 as SNHLY and CDR2 as FYNNEI. V lost 9 bases, J lost 4 bases, and 8 bases stayed unmatched. The CDR3 sequence is CASLGQDLYNEQFF. CDR3 DNA sequence: TGTGCCAGTCTGGGACAGGATTTATACAATGAGCAGTTCTTC.

This rearrangement joins TRBV6-5 to TRBJ2-1; tentatively, D is TRBD2 (6 bases). This CDR3 has 11 amino acids. The germline V gene encodes CDR1 MNHEY and CDR2 SVGAGI. Trimming took off 6 bases at V and 6 bases at J, with 6 bases between the two ends. CDR3 protein: CASRTSNEQFF. The CDR3 nucleotides read TGTGCCAGCAGGACTAGCAATGAGCAGTTCTTC.

This clone has just a few counts. The J gene is TRBJ2-1, the V gene TRBV4-3; possible D gene TRBD2, 6 bases. Germline V gene sequence: CDR1 LGHNA, CDR2 YSLEER. The ends were cut back, 5 bases at V and 3 bases at J, with 14 bases in the middle. The CDR3 totals 15 residues. CDR3 nucleotide sequence: TGCGCCAGCAGCGCTACGGAGGGTTTCTACAATGAGCAGTTCTTC. Its protein product is CASSATEGFYNEQFF.

This chain joins TRBV13 and TRBJ2-7; possible D gene TRBD1, 5 bases. This CDR3 has 14 residues. The V end lost 0 bases, the J end lost 0 bases, and 6 bases lay between the germline ends. CDR1 and CDR2 from the germline V gene are PRHDT and FYEKMQ (reference sequence). CDR3 in amino acids: CASSLGGLSYEQYF. CDR3 bases: TGTGCCAGCAGCTTAGGGGGGCTCTCCTACGAGCAGTACTTC.

This clone turned up a few times. This chain joins TRBV15 and TRBJ2-3, with 14 positions matching TRBD2. CDR3 length equals 16 residues. Germline assignment: CDR1 LNHNV and CDR2 YYDKDF (reference sequence). V dropped 5 bases and J dropped 1; count of bases not matched to a gene: 2. The CDR3 loop reads CATSGGLAGGTDTQYF. DNA for the CDR3: TGTGCCACCAGCGGGGGACTAGCGGGGGGCACAGATACGCAGTATTTT.

This chain joins TRBV28 and TRBJ2-7; TRBD1 aligns across 7 bases. The CDR3 is 17 residues long. Germline V gene sequence: CDR1 MDHEN, CDR2 SYDVKM. V shed 1 base and J 4 bases; nucleotides not matched to a gene: 13. The chain's CDR3 is CASSLLSPGGVSYEQYF. The DNA of the CDR3 is TGTGCCAGCAGTTTATTATCGCCAGGGGGAGTTTCGTACGAGCAGTACTTC.

The V call is TRBV27, the J call TRBJ2-3; 9 bases fit TRBD1. CDR1 MNHEY and CDR2 SMNVEV come from the germline V gene (reference sequence). J lost 3 bases, V lost 6 bases, and 10 bases had no gene match. The CDR3 is made up of 16 amino acids. CDR3 sequence reads: CASSPDRGWLTDTQYF. In DNA, the CDR3 is TGTGCCAGCAGCCCCGACAGGGGGTGGTTAACAGATACGCAGTATTTT.

The gene calls are TRBV11-2 and TRBJ2-6; D remains ambiguous. The CDR3 is 16 amino acids. Trimming cost V 5 bases and J 1 base, with 12 bases left between them. The germline V gene has CDR1 SGHAT and CDR2 FQNNGV. The CDR3 coding sequence is TGTGCCAGCAGCCAAGATGGACCGTCTGGGGCCAACGTCCTGACTTTC. Amino acid sequence: CASSQDGPSGANVLTF.

The table lists this clone with a few counts. The chain carries TRBV10-3 and TRBJ1-2, with TRBD1 matching 8 bases. The length of the CDR3 is 12 residues. V trimming: 7 bases; J trimming: 7 bases; junction bases outside the gene matches: 5. CDR1 and CDR2 (germline): ENHRY, SYGVKD. CDR3 amino acids: CAIKTDRGGYTF. DNA for the CDR3: TGTGCCATCAAGACTGACAGGGGTGGCTACACCTTC.

The rearrangement links TRBV28 to TRBJ1-5; D is perhaps TRBD1 (5 bases). This CDR3 is built from 16 residues. The germline V and J ends were trimmed by 3 bases and 5 bases, with 17 bases remaining between them. Germline values: CDR1 MDHEN, CDR2 SYDVKM. DNA for the CDR3: TGTGCCAGCAGTTTTCGACAGTCCCCCTGCGATCAGCCCCAGCATTTT. Its protein is CASSFRQSPCDQPQHF.

This rearrangement joins TRBV7-9 to TRBJ1-6; D call uncertain. The CDR3 is 13 amino acids. V lost 5 bases to trimming and J lost 12 bases, with 14 bases between them. In germline, CDR1 is SEHNR, CDR2 FQNEAQ (reference sequence). In nucleotides, the CDR3 is TGTGCCAGCAGCCGCGGACTGGGTTTACCCCTCCACTTT. This codes for CASSRGLGLPLHF.

This clone was seen a few times. V is TRBV13 and J is TRBJ2-5, with a tentative D call TRBD1 (5 bases). CDR1 is PRHDT, CDR2 FYEKMQ, per germline (reference sequence). The V end lost 3 bases, the J end lost 3 bases, and 11 bases lay between the germline ends. The CDR3 spans 14 residues. CDR3 coding DNA: TGTGCCAGCAGCTTCCTTTTGGACAAAGAGACCCAGTACTTC. It codes for CASSFLLDKETQYF.

The rearrangement uses TRBV29-1 and TRBJ2-5; TRBD1 matches 7 bases. This CDR3 has 14 residues. The trim removed 3 bases at V and 2 bases at J, leaving 6 bases unmatched. Germline CDR1 and CDR2: SQVTM and ANQGSEA. The CDR3 DNA reads TGCAGCGTTGATTCAGGGACAGCTCAAGAGACCCAGTACTTC. It specifies CSVDSGTAQETQYF.

This chain joins TRBV28 and TRBJ2-5; 9 positions agree with TRBD2. The assigned J gene may be wrong: the sequence end matches TRBJ2-7 better. The CDR3 is made up of 17 amino acids. Germline V lookup: CDR1 MDHEN, CDR2 SYDVKM. CDR3 coding DNA: TGTGCCAGCAGTCCCAGGGCTAGCGGGGCTGCCTCCTACGAGCAGTACTTC. This encodes CASSPRASGAASYEQYF.

The chain recombines TRBV13 with TRBJ2-5; TRBD2 aligns across 8 bases. The germline V gene has CDR1 PRHDT and CDR2 FYEKMQ (reference sequence). The CDR3 loop spans 17 amino acids. Trimming cost V 5 bases and J 2 bases; bases outside gene matches: 13. In DNA, the CDR3 is TGTGCCAGCAGCCCCGCCGGGGCGGGGGGAAGTCAAGAGACCCAGTACTTC. This encodes CASSPAGAGGSQETQYF.

The sample holds a few counts of this clone. V usage is TRBV2 and J usage is TRBJ2-1, with 12 bases aligning to TRBD2. This CDR3 is built from 15 residues. J gave up 5 bases and V 7 bases, and 6 bases lay outside the gene matches. The germline CDR1 and CDR2 sequences are SNHLY and FYNNEI. CDR3 DNA sequence: TGTGCCAGCAAGAAACTAGCGGGGGGCAACAATGAGCAGTTCTTC. It encodes CASKKLAGGNNEQFF.

V is TRBV27 and J is TRBJ2-1, with TRBD1 matching over 11 bases. J gave up 4 bases and V 6 bases, and 5 bases lay outside the gene matches. Germline V gene data show CDR1 as MNHEY and CDR2 as SMNVEV (reference sequence). The CDR3 extends over 15 amino acids. The CDR3 DNA reads TGTGCCAGCAGGACTGGGACAGGGGGTTACAATGAGCAGTTCTTC. It yields the protein CASRTGTGGYNEQFF.

The chain employs TRBV27 and TRBJ2-7; TRBD1 aligns across 9 bases. The germline gives CDR1 MNHEY, CDR2 SMNVEV (reference sequence). Trimming removed 10 bases from V and 4 bases from J; junction bases left unmatched: 11. The CDR3 is 14 residues long. In DNA, the CDR3 is TGTGCCACCAAACTAGGACAGGGGCAATACGAGCAGTACTTC. This translates into CATKLGQGQYEQYF.

Worth noting for this clone: The sample has other DNA sequences that encode this CDR3 too. The V gene is TRBV4-1, the J gene TRBJ1-2; a weak D match, TRBD1 (6 bases). The CDR3 runs to 12 residues. Germline V lookup: CDR1 MGHRA, CDR2 YSYEKL. The V end lost 0 bases, the J end lost 8 bases, and 7 bases lay between the germline ends. CDR3 bases: TGCGCCAGCAGCCAAGAGACAGGAGGCTACACCTTC. Translated: CASSQETGGYTF.

This chain connects TRBV5-1 to TRBJ2-1, with D unclear. CDR1 SGHRS and CDR2 YFSETQ come from the germline V gene. The CDR3 has 13 amino acids. Trimming left V 3 bases short and J 8 bases short, with 12 bases between. CDR3 protein: CASSSGPLDEQFF. The CDR3 coding sequence is TGCGCCAGCAGCTCCGGTCCGCTCGATGAGCAGTTCTTC.

This clone has only one observation. The V call is TRBV5-1, the J call TRBJ2-7, with a tentative D call TRBD2 (5 bases). The CDR3 is 17 amino acids. Germline V lookup: CDR1 SGHRS, CDR2 YFSETQ. The V gene lost 4 bases and the J gene lost 3 bases, with 23 bases spanning the gap. CDR3 nucleotides: TGCGCCAGCAGCATGGAGCTTCGTGGGGAGCCCTACTACGAGCAGTACTTC. It specifies CASSMELRGEPYYEQYF.

The genes are TRBV28 and TRBJ1-2, with D possibly being TRBD1 (5 bases). Germline V gives CDR1 MDHEN, CDR2 SYDVKM. The CDR3 runs 14 residues. The ends were cut back, 1 base at V and 6 bases at J, with 12 bases in the middle. DNA of the CDR3: TGTGCCAGCAGTTTATTCCGGACATCCCATGGCTACACCTTC. Encoded protein: CASSLFRTSHGYTF.

The rearrangement joins TRBV7-6 to TRBJ2-3, with 11 bases matching TRBD1. The CDR3 totals 15 residues. The V segment lost 4 bases and the J segment 3 bases; nucleotides outside the gene matches: 3. Germline V gives CDR1 SGHVS, CDR2 FNYEAQ. Written as DNA, the CDR3 is TGTGCCAGCAGCTGGGACAGGGGGTTGACAGATACGCAGTATTTT. Translated: CASSWDRGLTDTQYF.

This clone was detected once. V and J are TRBV5-1 and TRBJ1-4; D might be TRBD1 (5 bases). Trimming removed 4 bases from V and 0 bases from J, with 10 bases in between. The CDR3 runs to 15 residues. Germline CDR1 reads SGHRS; CDR2 reads YFSETQ. In DNA, the CDR3 is TGCGCCAGCAGCCCGGGGACGGCAACTAATGAAAAACTGTTTTTT. It yields the protein CASSPGTATNEKLFF.

The chain is built from TRBV5-6 and TRBJ2-5; the D gene is possibly TRBD1 (5 bases). CDR1 SGHDT and CDR2 YYEEEE come from the germline V gene. The CDR3 consists of 15 residues. The V gene lost 0 bases and the J gene lost 2 bases, with 11 bases spanning the gap. The CDR3 protein is CASSLVGQGQETQYF. Written as DNA, the CDR3 is TGTGCCAGCAGCTTGGTCGGGCAGGGACAAGAGACCCAGTACTTC.

The CDR3 region has the DNA TGCGCCAGCAGCTTCCGGCAGTCCGGTCGCTATGGCTACACCTTC. The encoded protein is CASSFRQSGRYGYTF. The rearrangement uses TRBV5-1 and TRBJ1-2; D is unresolved. This CDR3 has 15 residues. V lost 2 bases and J 4 bases, leaving 15 bases between the germline ends. The germline V gene has CDR1 SGHRS and CDR2 YFSETQ.

The chain has TRBV28 and TRBJ2-2, with 7 bases aligning to TRBD1. The V segment lost 5 bases and the J segment 5 bases; nucleotides outside the gene matches: 2. This CDR3 comprises 13 residues. CDR1 MDHEN and CDR2 SYDVKM come from the germline V gene. CDR3 residues: CASSGTETGELFF. The CDR3 DNA is TGTGCCAGCAGTGGGACAGAGACCGGGGAGCTGTTTTTT.